This TCR beta chain was sequenced for a study of response to subunit inactivated influenza vaccine. Points from the study as a whole: The study's authors posited that every seasonal influenza vaccination enlists few new T cells.

This clonotype appeared a few times. Its antigen is not known. TCRdb recomputed calls from the RT-PCR reads with MiXCR, one row per CDR3 protein. The sample comprises 500,000 to 550,000 distinct CDR3 sequences, 6% to 9% of which are singletons, and about an eighth rests with the top ten. The TCR was taken from a man between 50 and 69 years old who received an inactivated influenza vaccine. This specimen was PBMCs from blood, taken around 2 years after vaccination.

The CDR3 loop reads CASSSGDGSYEQYF. The DNA of the CDR3 is TGCGCCAGCAGCTCGGGGGACGGGTCCTACGAGCAGTACTTC. This sequence joins TRBV5-1 and TRBJ2-7, with D tentatively TRBD2 (6 bases). The CDR3 consists of 14 residues. Germline V gives CDR1 SGHRS, CDR2 YFSETQ. The V end lost 3 bases, the J end lost 1 base, and 11 bases lay between the germline ends.